This T cell receptor (beta chain) originates from a study of OX40 agonist ivuxolimab in advanced cancers. Excluded were patients having autoimmune disease history or systemic immunosuppression. Generated by immunoSEQ multiplex PCR, the TCRdb table keeps only in-frame clones and is missing some. Altogether 50,000 to 65,000 clones are present, about 88% being singletons, with the ten largest covering under 20%. The CDR3 has 15 amino acids. Germline CDR1 and CDR2: MNHEY and SVGAGI. V trimming: 7 bases; J trimming: 4 bases; junction bases outside the gene matches: 12. The chain carries TRBV6-5 and TRBJ1-2; 7 positions match TRBD1. This sequence originates from an adult with an advanced solid tumor such as melanoma, head and neck, liver or kidney cancer. This specimen was CD4+ or CD8+ T cells sorted from blood, taken in a trial of the OX40 agonist ivuxolimab. Written as DNA, the CDR3 is TGTGCCAGCATCAAATGGGGAGGGGGCGGCTATGGCTACACCTTC. Protein: CASIKWGGGGYGYTF.